The 25 T cell receptor beta chains below come from one sample, sequenced in a study of T cell responses to AZD1222 COVID-19 vaccine. The assay was immunoSEQ multiplex PCR, and TCRdb's table has in-frame clones only and misses some. The sample carries about 120,000 clones, just over 90% recorded once. This material consisted of peripheral blood, taken on day 0 of AZD1222 vaccination. These receptors originate from an adult in good health.

This clone was detected only once. The genes are TRBV30 and TRBJ1-1, with 10 positions matching TRBD1. After removal of 5 bases from V and 1 base from J, the junction contained 4 bases not matched to a gene. Per the germline V gene, CDR1 is GTSNPN and CDR2 is SVGIG (reference sequence). This CDR3 has 14 residues. The CDR3 DNA reads TGTGCCTGGGACAGGGGGCGCGGGAACACTGAAGCTTTCTTT. Protein sequence: CAWDRGRGNTEAFF.

The rearrangement joins TRBV12-3 or TRBV12-4 to TRBJ1-5; D uncertain. The CDR3 extends over 13 amino acids. V lost 5 bases and J lost 0, with 5 bases in between. The CDR3 DNA is TGTGCCAGCAGTCCTGATAGCAATCAGCCCCAGCATTTT. Translation: CASSPDSNQPQHF.

The J gene is TRBJ2-7, the V gene TRBV5-6; weak D call: TRBD1 (6 bases). Germline CDR1 is SGHDT and CDR2 is YYEEEE. The CDR3 runs 15 residues. Between the trimmed V and J ends, which lost 1 base and 1 base, there was a span of 12 bases. The CDR3 loop is CASSLFWDTSYEQYF. The CDR3 DNA is TGTGCCAGCAGCTTGTTTTGGGACACTTCCTACGAGCAGTACTTC.

This clone was counted a single time. CDR3 sequence reads: CASSSWGRHDEKLFF. CDR3 nucleotides: TGTGCCAGCAGCTCTTGGGGGCGCCATGATGAAAAACTGTTTTTT. V and J are TRBV14 and TRBJ1-4; possibly TRBD1 for D (6 bases). V gave up 5 bases and J gave up 6 bases, with 16 bases separating them. Germline CDR1 SGHDN, CDR2 FVKESK. The CDR3 loop spans 15 amino acids.

The V call is TRBV7-2, the J call TRBJ1-1; no clear D. The germline V gene has CDR1 SGHTA and CDR2 FQGNSA. Trimming cost V 5 bases and J 4 bases, with 17 bases left between them. The CDR3 runs 15 residues. The CDR3 region has the DNA TGTGCCAGCAGCCGGCGGGCGCTGGGGAGCACTGAAGCTTTCTTT. It translates to CASSRRALGSTEAFF.

This clone was seen a single time. This chain connects TRBV6-5 to TRBJ2-5; D gene uncertain. The V and J ends lost 6 bases and 1 base respectively, with 12 bases between them. The germline gives CDR1 MNHEY, CDR2 SVGAGI. The CDR3 spans 14 residues. The CDR3 nucleotides are TGTGCCAGCAGGTACGGAGCGCTCCAAGAGACCCAGTACTTC. Its translation: CASRYGALQETQYF.

The CDR3 DNA sequence: TGTGCCTGGAGTGTCCCGGGACTAGCGGGGGGGCGGAGAGCGACCCAGTACTTC. This encodes CAWSVPGLAGGRRATQYF. The rearrangement joins TRBV30 to TRBJ2-5, with 16 bases aligning to TRBD2. The V and J ends lost 0 bases and 7 bases, in that order; junction bases with no gene match: 11. Germline CDR1 reads GTSNPN; CDR2 reads SVGIG (reference sequence). The length of the CDR3 is 18 residues.

This rearrangement joins TRBV27 to TRBJ1-6; D is undetermined. Trimming stripped 2 bases from V and 0 bases from J, with 8 bases between. The CDR3 runs 16 residues. Germline CDR1 is MNHEY and CDR2 is SMNVEV (reference sequence). This CDR3 is CASSLVGSSYNSPLHF. In DNA form, the CDR3 reads TGTGCCAGCAGTTTAGTCGGAAGCTCCTATAATTCACCCCTCCACTTT.

The gene calls are TRBV19 and TRBJ2-1; D gene uncertain. Germline assignment: CDR1 LNHDA and CDR2 SQIVND (reference sequence). CDR3 length equals 14 residues. V was cut by 5 bases and J by 4 bases, with 12 bases left in between. CDR3 nucleotide sequence: TGTGCCAGTAGTGGGCGACAACTTTACAATGAGCAGTTCTTC. This codes for CASSGRQLYNEQFF. Based on the CDR3 plus reference TRBV19 and TRBJ2-1, the full variable domain is DGGITQSPKYLFRKEGQNVTLSCEQNLNHDAMYWYRQDPGQGLRLIYYSQIVNDFQKGDIAEGYSVSREKKESFPLTVTSAQKNPTAFYLCASSGRQLYNEQFFGPGTRLTVL.

The chain couples TRBV6-5 to TRBJ1-2; 7 bases line up with TRBD1. Germline V lookup: CDR1 MNHEY, CDR2 SVGAGI. The junction had 5 bases not matched to a gene; V was cut back by 4 bases and J by 6 bases. CDR3 length: 13 residues. For the CDR3, the DNA is TGTGCCAGCAGTTTCGGGACAGAACATGGCTACACCTTC. Its translation: CASSFGTEHGYTF.

The chain employs TRBV6-6 and TRBJ2-3, with 8 bases that match TRBD2. The trim removed 6 bases at V and 0 bases at J, leaving 20 bases unmatched. The CDR3 is 20 residues long. Per germline, CDR1 MNHNY and CDR2 SVGAGI (reference sequence). The CDR3 spells CASSLRGGPRRGASTDTQYF. CDR3 DNA: TGTGCCAGCAGCCTACGGGGGGGCCCGCGGAGGGGAGCAAGCACAGATACGCAGTATTTT.

V usage is TRBV5-1 and J usage is TRBJ1-2; 7 positions match TRBD1. V dropped 4 bases and J dropped 2; count of bases not matched to a gene: 8. The CDR3 covers 15 residues. Germline V gene lookup returns CDR1 SGHRS and CDR2 YFSETQ. The CDR3 region is CASSPRDSLNYGYTF. The DNA of the CDR3 is TGCGCCAGCAGCCCTCGGGACAGCCTAAACTATGGCTACACCTTC. Looking up the rest from reference TRBV5-1 and TRBJ1-2 gives the full variable domain: KAGVTQTPRYLIKTRGQQVTLSCSPISGHRSVSWYQQTPGQGLQFLFEYFSETQRNKGNFPGRFSGRQFSNSRSEMNVSTLELGDSALYLCASSPRDSLNYGYTFGSGTRLTVV.

The gene calls are TRBV4-1 and TRBJ2-2; TRBD1 matches 10 bases. Trimming removed 4 bases from V and 5 bases from J; junction bases left unmatched: 4. In germline, CDR1 is MGHRA, CDR2 YSYEKL. This CDR3 contains 15 residues. This CDR3 reads CASSLRTGGTGELFF. CDR3 coding DNA: TGCGCCAGCAGCCTCAGGACAGGGGGGACCGGGGAGCTGTTTTTT.

The V call is TRBV19, the J call TRBJ1-5, with TRBD1 matching 7 bases. Trimming at V came to 3 bases and at J to 0 bases, leaving 2 bases not matched to a gene. Germline assignment: CDR1 LNHDA and CDR2 SQIVND (reference sequence). This CDR3 has 15 residues. CDR3 sequence (DNA): TGTGCCAGTAGTATGGACAGGTATAGCAATCAGCCCCAGCATTTT. It yields the protein CASSMDRYSNQPQHF.

For the CDR3, the DNA is TGCGCCAGCAGCCAAGAGGGAACGAGGGGCTACGAGCAGTACTTC. Translating it yields CASSQEGTRGYEQYF. The rearrangement links TRBV4-3 to TRBJ2-7, with D perhaps being TRBD1 or TRBD2 (5 bases each). Germline lookup yields CDR1 LGHNA and CDR2 YSLEER. V dropped 0 bases and J dropped 3 bases, with 12 bases sitting between them. CDR3 length: 15 residues.

The chain combines TRBV5-1 with TRBJ2-7, with TRBD1 matching 7 bases. The V and J ends lost 0 bases and 7 bases, in that order; junction bases with no gene match: 13. The CDR3 contains 16 residues. Germline-derived CDR1 and CDR2 are SGHRS and YFSETQ. CDR3 loop: CASSLEATGRKGEQYF. The CDR3 DNA reads TGCGCCAGCAGCTTGGAAGCGACAGGGAGAAAGGGAGAGCAGTACTTC.

This sequence joins TRBV12-2 and TRBJ2-1; the table gives TRBD2 as D, unverified against the DNA. TRBV12-2 is a pseudogene. The CDR3 covers 18 residues. The CDR3 loop reads CASRPAGTSGGADNEQFF. CDR3 coding DNA: TGTGCAAGTCGCCCCGCCGGGACTAGCGGGGGGGCCGACAATGAGCAGTTCTTC.

V is TRBV7-2 and J is TRBJ1-1, with a possible D match to TRBD1 (5 bases). Germline V gene data show CDR1 as SGHTA and CDR2 as FQGNSA. Between the trimmed V and J ends, which lost 5 bases and 1 base, there was a span of 14 bases. CDR3 length: 15 residues. The CDR3 is CASSRIPTANTEAFF. The DNA of the CDR3 is TGTGCCAGCAGCCGTATTCCGACAGCGAACACTGAAGCTTTCTTT.

The rearrangement links TRBV7-2 to TRBJ2-7; perhaps TRBD2 as D (5 bases). Trimming took 5 bases from V and 6 from J, leaving 20 bases between them. The CDR3 has 15 amino acids. Germline V gene lookup returns CDR1 SGHTA and CDR2 FQGNSA. The CDR3 sequence is CASSLSHPGTGEQYF. DNA for the CDR3: TGTGCCAGCAGCCTTAGTCACCCGGGAACGGGCGAGCAGTACTTC.

CDR3 loop: CASSLGLGGNTNTGELFF. The CDR3 nucleotides are TGCGCCAGCAGCTTGGGTCTTGGCGGGAACACCAACACCGGGGAGCTGTTTTTT. The V and J genes are TRBV5-1 and TRBJ2-2; D possibly corresponds to TRBD2 (6 bases). Trimming removed 0 bases from V and 2 bases from J, with 17 bases in between. The CDR3 spans 18 residues. The germline gives CDR1 SGHRS, CDR2 YFSETQ.

This clone was observed at least ten times. This chain links TRBV4-1 with TRBJ1-4; 7 nucleotides line up with TRBD1. The CDR3 has 17 amino acids. The ends lost 7 bases at V and 2 bases at J; junction bases unmatched: 13. The germline CDR1 and CDR2 sequences are MGHRA and YSYEKL. The DNA for the CDR3 is TGCGCCAGCAATCACCAGGGGGGGGGTTATACTAATGAAAAACTGTTTTTT. Translated, it gives CASNHQGGGYTNEKLFF.

The rearrangement links TRBV7-2 to TRBJ2-1; 7 bases map to TRBD2. There are 17 residues in the CDR3. Losses at the gene ends were 5 bases for V and 0 bases for J; bases not matched to a gene: 10. From germline, CDR1 is SGHTA and CDR2 FQGNSA. The DNA for the CDR3 is TGTGCCAGCAGCCCTTATGGGGCGGGGGACTCCTACAATGAGCAGTTCTTC. Its protein product is CASSPYGAGDSYNEQFF.

The chain combines TRBV3-1 (or the pseudogene TRBV3-2) with TRBJ2-3, with unresolved D. Deletions cut 1 base from V and 2 bases from J, with 10 bases between. CDR1 and CDR2 (germline): LGHDT, YNNKEL (reference sequence). The CDR3 has 15 amino acids. The CDR3 nucleotides are TGTGCCAGCAGCCAAGGTGCTGGTTCCACAGATACGCAGTATTTT. Residues: CASSQGAGSTDTQYF.

This chain joins TRBV4-2 and TRBJ1-5; the match to TRBD1 covers 11 bases. Looked up from germline, CDR1 is LGHNA and CDR2 is YNFKEQ. This CDR3 contains 16 residues. Germline trimming cut 6 bases from V and 5 bases from J; bases unmatched to any gene: 9. CDR3 amino acids: CASSLLGTGGDQPQHF. CDR3 nucleotides: TGTGCCAGCAGTCTCCTGGGGACAGGGGGGGATCAGCCCCAGCATTTT.

This rearrangement joins TRBV29-1 to TRBJ2-7; 8 positions agree with TRBD1. The CDR3 extends over 12 amino acids. V was clipped by 8 bases and J by 0 bases; unmatched bases: 3. Germline loops: CDR1 SQVTM, CDR2 ANQGSEA. This chain's CDR3 is CSYRGDSYEQYF. The CDR3 DNA is TGCAGCTACAGGGGGGACTCCTACGAGCAGTACTTC.